Shown below are 21 T cell receptor beta chains from a single sample sequenced in a study of blood T cells in healthy people across ages. Primed by a sample-barcoded 5' primer and a J-beta primer mix, a second PCR proceeded for about 6 to 12 cycles. TCRdb reanalysed the 5' RACE reads using MiXCR and keeps one entry per CDR3 protein. Here the sample spans hundreds of thousands of distinct CDR3 sequences, under 80% being singletons. The sequenced sample was blood. These receptors all stem from a man in his thirties or forties in good health.

This clonotype was counted only a few times. The gene calls are TRBV4-3 and TRBJ2-3; no firm D call. Per the germline V gene, CDR1 is LGHNA and CDR2 is YSLEER. The CDR3 runs to 17 residues. Trimming stripped 1 base from V and 2 bases from J, with 16 bases between. In nucleotides, the CDR3 is TGCGCCAGCAGCCAAGGGGATGGAGACACACACACAGATACGCAGTATTTT. Amino acids: CASSQGDGDTHTDTQYF.

As regards this clonotype: A read error may produce the germline difference seen at one junction end. The J gene is TRBJ2-7, the V gene TRBV7-2, with D maybe TRBD2 (6 bases). Germline assignment: CDR1 SGHTA and CDR2 FQGNSA. This CDR3 spans 12 amino acids. The CDR3 reads CAGSLGSGEQYF. CDR3 in DNA: TGTGCCGGCAGCTTAGGTAGCGGCGAGCAGTACTTC. Combining the CDR3 with reference TRBV7-2 and TRBJ2-7 gives the whole variable domain GAGVSQSPSNKVTEKGKDVELRCDPISGHTALYWYRQSLGQGLEFLIYFQGNSAPDKSGLPSDRFSAERTGGSVSTLTIQRTQQEDSAVYLCAGSLGSGEQYFGPGTRLTVT.

This clonotype was seen just once. The chain is built from TRBV20-1 and TRBJ1-4; no definite D call. Germline CDR1 is DFQATT and CDR2 is SNEGSKA (reference sequence). This CDR3 spans 12 amino acids. Trimming pared 0 bases from V and 4 bases from J, leaving 3 bases between. The CDR3 sequence: CSAREHNEKLFF. The CDR3 coding sequence is TGCAGTGCTAGAGAGCATAATGAAAAACTGTTTTTT.

The rearrangement uses TRBV7-9 and TRBJ2-1; 7 bases fit TRBD1. The germline CDR1 and CDR2 sequences are SEHNR and FQNEAQ (reference sequence). The V segment lost 2 bases and the J segment 5 bases; nucleotides outside the gene matches: 6. CDR3 length equals 15 residues. For the CDR3, the DNA is TGTGCCAGCAGCTTATCAGGACAGGAAGACAATGAGCAGTTCTTC. Translating gives CASSLSGQEDNEQFF.

Worth noting for this clonotype: At one of its ends the junction is not consistent with the germline gene, which may arise from a read error. The chain carries TRBV28 and TRBJ1-4; 11 bases match TRBD1. This CDR3 has 17 residues. The germline V gene has CDR1 MDHEN and CDR2 SYDVKM. Written as DNA, the CDR3 is TGTGCCAGCACGGGGGACAGGGGGAAACCAACTAATGAAAGACTGTTTTTT. Translation: CASTGDRGKPTNERLFF.

The rearrangement links TRBV7-2 to TRBJ1-5; 7 nucleotides align to TRBD1. Germline lookup yields CDR1 SGHTA and CDR2 FQGNSA. The junction had 3 bases not matched to a gene; V was cut back by 5 bases and J by 5 bases. The CDR3 loop spans 13 amino acids. The CDR3 region has the DNA TGTGCCAGCAGCAGGGACAGCTATCAGCCCCAGCATTTT. It is translated as CASSRDSYQPQHF.

V is TRBV20-1 and J is TRBJ2-7; a possible D gene is TRBD2 (6 bases). Germline V gene sequence: CDR1 DFQATT, CDR2 SNEGSKA (reference sequence). The V end was cut by 5 bases, the J end by 0 bases, with 17 bases between. This CDR3 comprises 15 residues. The CDR3 here is CSAARIGTPSYEQYF. The CDR3 DNA sequence: TGCAGTGCTGCACGAATAGGGACTCCCTCCTACGAGCAGTACTTC.

The chain carries TRBV28 and TRBJ1-5, with TRBD1 matching over 7 bases. This CDR3 region has 12 residues. CDR1 and CDR2 from the germline V gene are MDHEN and SYDVKM. With 8 bases clipped from V and 5 bases from J, the junction kept 3 bases outside the gene matches. In nucleotides, the CDR3 is TGTGCCAGCGTCGGGACAGATCAGCCCCAGCATTTT. It codes for CASVGTDQPQHF.

This rearrangement joins TRBV12-3 or TRBV12-4 to TRBJ2-1, with unresolved D. Trimming cost V 2 bases and J 4 bases, with 12 bases left between them. The CDR3 consists of 15 residues. CDR3 region: CASSLRVVEYNEQFF. The CDR3 nucleotides are TGTGCCAGCAGTTTAAGGGTGGTCGAATACAATGAGCAGTTCTTC.

The chain carries TRBV6-5 and TRBJ2-2; the D gene is possibly TRBD2 (6 bases). Germline V gene data show CDR1 as MNHEY and CDR2 as SVGAGI. V dropped 0 bases and J dropped 3 bases, with 11 bases sitting between them. This CDR3 contains 16 residues. In nucleotides, the CDR3 is TGTGCCAGCAGTTACTCCCCGGGACTCTACACCGGGGAGCTGTTTTTT. Its protein product is CASSYSPGLYTGELFF.

The chain couples TRBV29-1 to TRBJ1-2; D uncertain. Between the trimmed V and J ends, which lost 2 bases and 4 bases, there was a span of 11 bases. Per the germline V gene, CDR1 is SQVTM and CDR2 is ANQGSEA. The CDR3 contains 13 residues. The CDR3 region has the DNA TGCAGCGTTGAATTGGCAGGAACCTATGGCTACACCTTC. This codes for CSVELAGTYGYTF.

This clonotype was counted a few times. The chain joins TRBV7-2 to TRBJ1-5; tentatively, D is TRBD1 (6 bases). The CDR3 sequence is 17 residues long. The V end was cut by 5 bases, the J end by 2 bases, with 19 bases between. Germline V gives CDR1 SGHTA, CDR2 FQGNSA. CDR3 protein: CASSTSRDKHRNQPQHF. As DNA, the CDR3 is TGTGCCAGCAGCACCTCCCGGGACAAGCACCGCAATCAGCCCCAGCATTTT. The entire variable domain, with the rest obtained from reference TRBV7-2 and TRBJ1-5, is as follows: GAGVSQSPSNKVTEKGKDVELRCDPISGHTALYWYRQSLGQGLEFLIYFQGNSAPDKSGLPSDRFSAERTGGSVSTLTIQRTQQEDSAVYLCASSTSRDKHRNQPQHFGDGTRLSIL.

The chain couples TRBV3-1 to TRBJ2-5; perhaps TRBD2 as D (6 bases). Germline-derived CDR1 and CDR2 are LGHDT and YNNKEL (reference sequence). V shed 8 bases and J shed 9 bases, with 13 bases lying between them. The CDR3 spans 11 residues. CDR3 sequence reads: CASFAGGAQYF. The CDR3 DNA reads as TGTGCCAGCTTCGCCGGCGGGGCCCAGTACTTC.

The V and J genes are TRBV5-1 and TRBJ2-4, with D unclear. The J call may be wrong; the DNA end is better matched by TRBJ2-7. The CDR3 runs 13 residues. The germline gives CDR1 SGHRS, CDR2 YFSETQ. CDR3 region: CASSLVGDGEQYF. CDR3 nucleotide sequence: TGCGCCAGCAGCTTGGTTGGGGATGGCGAGCAGTACTTC.

This clonotype was counted between two and nine times. The V gene is TRBV28, the J gene TRBJ2-1, with D possibly TRBD1 on 9 matching bases. CDR1 and CDR2 from the germline V gene are MDHEN and SYDVKM. Trimming removed 4 bases from V and 14 bases from J, with 30 bases in between. This CDR3 has 17 amino acids. CDR3 nucleotide sequence: TGTGCCAGCAGTTCCTTACCGGGGACAGGGCGGGGGGAAGGAAAGTTCTTC. This translates into CASSSLPGTGRGEGKFF. Variable domain in full (rest from reference TRBV28 and TRBJ2-1): DVKVTQSSRYLVKRTGEKVFLECVQDMDHENMFWYRQDPGLGLRLIYFSYDVKMKEKGDIPEGYSVSREKKERFSLILESASTNQTSMYLCASSSLPGTGRGEGKFFGPGTRLTVL.

The chain is built from TRBV5-1 and TRBJ1-6; D not resolved. CDR1 is SGHRS, CDR2 YFSETQ, per germline. The CDR3 is made up of 14 amino acids. V was trimmed by 4 bases and J by 9 bases, leaving 14 bases between them. The CDR3 DNA follows: TGCGCCAGCAGCCTACCGGGTTCCTTTTCACCCCTCCACTTT. As protein: CASSLPGSFSPLHF.

In its sample, this clonotype was seen once. The chain couples TRBV29-1 to TRBJ1-5, with 7 nucleotides matching TRBD1. V was clipped by 0 bases and J by 7 bases; unmatched bases: 3. Germline V gene data show CDR1 as SQVTM and CDR2 as ANQGSEA. CDR3 size: 13 residues. CDR3 residues: CSVEDQGGQPQHF. The CDR3 nucleotides read TGCAGCGTTGAAGATCAGGGGGGACAGCCCCAGCATTTT.

This chain joins TRBV6-2 or TRBV6-3 and TRBJ2-1, with unresolved D. V lost 6 bases and J 4 bases, leaving 13 bases between the germline ends. The CDR3 extends over 14 amino acids. The germline CDR1 and CDR2 sequences are MNHEY and SVGEGT. CDR3 nucleotide sequence: TGTGCCAGCAGGTACACCGACGGTTACAATGAGCAGTTCTTC. Translating gives CASRYTDGYNEQFF.

A few counts support this clonotype. The chain employs TRBV7-9 and TRBJ2-1, with unresolved D. With 4 bases removed from V and 7 bases from J, the gap between germline ends came to 8 bases. This CDR3 has 12 amino acids. Germline CDR1 and CDR2: SEHNR and FQNEAQ (reference sequence). The CDR3 bases are TGTGCCAGCAGCTCAGGAATTAATGAGCAGTTCTTC. Its protein is CASSSGINEQFF.

As concerns this clonotype: Just one base apart from a much larger clone, this may be a read error. The chain combines TRBV28 with TRBJ2-7, with 7 bases matching TRBD1. V was clipped by 5 bases and J by 0 bases; unmatched bases: 4. There are 14 residues in the CDR3. Germline CDR1 MDHEN, CDR2 SYDVKM. CDR3 in DNA: TGTGCCAGCAGTCCGGACAGGTTCTCCTACGAGCAGTACTTC. Protein: CASSPDRFSYEQYF.

This clonotype came up a few times. The chain employs TRBV5-4 and TRBJ1-2; no definite D call. Germline values: CDR1 SGHNT, CDR2 YYREEE (reference sequence). The V end was cut by 4 bases, the J end by 0 bases, with 25 bases between. The CDR3 is 19 residues long. The CDR3 coding sequence is TGTGCCAGCAGCCCACTCGGGTCCTACGGGGTAATGGCTAACTATGGCTACACCTTC. Its protein is CASSPLGSYGVMANYGYTF.